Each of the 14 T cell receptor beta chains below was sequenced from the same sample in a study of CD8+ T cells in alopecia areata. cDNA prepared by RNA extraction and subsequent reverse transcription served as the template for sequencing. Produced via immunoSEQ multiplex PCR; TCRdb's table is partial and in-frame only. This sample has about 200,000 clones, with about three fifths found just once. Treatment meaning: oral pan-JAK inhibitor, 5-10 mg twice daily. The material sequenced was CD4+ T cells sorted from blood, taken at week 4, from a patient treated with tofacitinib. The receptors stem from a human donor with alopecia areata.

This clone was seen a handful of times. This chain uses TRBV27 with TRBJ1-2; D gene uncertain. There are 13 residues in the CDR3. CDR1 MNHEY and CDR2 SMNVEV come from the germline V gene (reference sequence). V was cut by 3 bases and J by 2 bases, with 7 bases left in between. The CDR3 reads CASSFSGNYGYTF. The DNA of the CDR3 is TGTGCCAGCAGTTTCAGCGGGAACTATGGCTACACCTTC.

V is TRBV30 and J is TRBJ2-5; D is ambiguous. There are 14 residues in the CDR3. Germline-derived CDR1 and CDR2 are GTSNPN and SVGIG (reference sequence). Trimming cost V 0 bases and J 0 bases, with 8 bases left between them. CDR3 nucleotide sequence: TGTGCCTGGAGTGTAAGACTGTACCAAGAGACCCAGTACTTC. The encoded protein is CAWSVRLYQETQYF.

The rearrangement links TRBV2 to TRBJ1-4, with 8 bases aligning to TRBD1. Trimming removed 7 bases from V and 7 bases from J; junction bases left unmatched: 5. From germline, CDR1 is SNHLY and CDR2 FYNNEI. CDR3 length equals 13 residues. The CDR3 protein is CASILTGAEKLFF. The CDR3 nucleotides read TGTGCCAGCATTTTGACAGGGGCTGAAAAACTGTTTTTT.

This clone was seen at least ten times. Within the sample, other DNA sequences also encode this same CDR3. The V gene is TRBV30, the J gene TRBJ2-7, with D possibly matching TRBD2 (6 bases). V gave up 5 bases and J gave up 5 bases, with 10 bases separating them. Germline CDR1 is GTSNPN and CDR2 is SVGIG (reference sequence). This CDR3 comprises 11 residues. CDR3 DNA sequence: TGTGCCTGGGGGCGGGGAAACGAGCAGTACTTC. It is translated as CAWGRGNEQYF.

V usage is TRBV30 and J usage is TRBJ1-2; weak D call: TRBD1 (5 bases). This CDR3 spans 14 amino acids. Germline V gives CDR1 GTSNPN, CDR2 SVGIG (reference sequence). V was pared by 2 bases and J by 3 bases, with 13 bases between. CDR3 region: CAWSSRVYDYGYTF. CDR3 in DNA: TGTGCCTGGAGTTCCAGGGTGTATGACTATGGCTACACCTTC.

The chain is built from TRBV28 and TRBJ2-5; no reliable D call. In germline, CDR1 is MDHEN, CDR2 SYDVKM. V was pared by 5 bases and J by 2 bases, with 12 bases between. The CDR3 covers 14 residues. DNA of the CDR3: TGTGCCAGCAGTCGGCAGAGACCTCAAGAGACCCAGTACTTC. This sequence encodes CASSRQRPQETQYF.

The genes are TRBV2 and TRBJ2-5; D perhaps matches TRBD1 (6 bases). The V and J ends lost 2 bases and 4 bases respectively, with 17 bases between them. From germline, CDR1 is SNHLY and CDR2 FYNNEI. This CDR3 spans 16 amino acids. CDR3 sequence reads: CASSESPPGVPETQYF. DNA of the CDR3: TGTGCCAGCAGTGAAAGCCCCCCAGGGGTTCCAGAGACCCAGTACTTC.

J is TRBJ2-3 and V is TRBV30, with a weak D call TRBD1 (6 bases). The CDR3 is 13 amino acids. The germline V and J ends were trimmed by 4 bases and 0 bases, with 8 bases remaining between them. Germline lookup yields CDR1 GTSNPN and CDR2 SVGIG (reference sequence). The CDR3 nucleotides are TGTGCCTGGAACAGGGATAGCACAGATACGCAGTATTTT. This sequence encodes CAWNRDSTDTQYF.

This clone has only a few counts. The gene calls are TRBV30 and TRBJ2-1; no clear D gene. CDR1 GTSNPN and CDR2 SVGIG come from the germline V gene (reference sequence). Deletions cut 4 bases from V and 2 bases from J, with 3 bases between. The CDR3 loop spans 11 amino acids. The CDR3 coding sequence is TGTGCCTGGAAAGCCTACAATGAGCAGTTCTTC. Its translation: CAWKAYNEQFF.

CDR3 DNA: TGTGCCTGGAGTGTGGCCCCAGGGAGGCGGGAAAAACTGTTTTTT. This translates into CAWSVAPGRREKLFF. The V call is TRBV30, the J call TRBJ1-4; D may be TRBD1 (5 bases). CDR3 length equals 15 residues. The germline V and J ends were trimmed by 0 bases and 8 bases, with 16 bases remaining between them. Germline V CDR1 and CDR2: GTSNPN, SVGIG (reference sequence).

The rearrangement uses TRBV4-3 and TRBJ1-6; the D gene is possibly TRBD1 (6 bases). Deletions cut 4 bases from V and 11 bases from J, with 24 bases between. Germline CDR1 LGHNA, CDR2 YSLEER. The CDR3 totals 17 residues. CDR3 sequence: CASSPQGPPGGVTPLHF. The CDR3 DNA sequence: TGCGCCAGCAGCCCCCAGGGGCCACCAGGTGGGGTGACACCCCTCCACTTT.

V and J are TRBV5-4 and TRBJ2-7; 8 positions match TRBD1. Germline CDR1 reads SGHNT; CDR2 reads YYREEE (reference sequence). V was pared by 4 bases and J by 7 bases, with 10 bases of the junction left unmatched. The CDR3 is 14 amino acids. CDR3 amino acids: CASSRGQARGEQYF. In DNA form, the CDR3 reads TGTGCCAGCAGCAGGGGACAGGCCCGCGGTGAGCAGTACTTC.

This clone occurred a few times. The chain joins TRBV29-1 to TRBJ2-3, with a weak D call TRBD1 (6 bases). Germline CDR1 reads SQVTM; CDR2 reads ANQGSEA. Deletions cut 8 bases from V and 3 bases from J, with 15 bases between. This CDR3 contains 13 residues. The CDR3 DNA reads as TGCAGCTCTGAGGTACAGGGAACAGATACGCAGTATTTT. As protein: CSSEVQGTDTQYF.

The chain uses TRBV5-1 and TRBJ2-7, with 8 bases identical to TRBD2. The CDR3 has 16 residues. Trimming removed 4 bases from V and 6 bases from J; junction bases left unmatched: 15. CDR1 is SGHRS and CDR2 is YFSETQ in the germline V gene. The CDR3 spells CASSRSGSGGLREQYF. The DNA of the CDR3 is TGCGCCAGCAGCCGCTCGGGGAGCGGGGGACTTCGCGAGCAGTACTTC. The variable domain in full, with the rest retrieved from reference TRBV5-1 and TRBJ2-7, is KAGVTQTPRYLIKTRGQQVTLSCSPISGHRSVSWYQQTPGQGLQFLFEYFSETQRNKGNFPGRFSGRQFSNSRSEMNVSTLELGDSALYLCASSRSGSGGLREQYFGPGTRLTVT.